The rows below give T cell receptor beta chains drawn from one sample of a study of OX40 agonist ivuxolimab in advanced cancers. Libraries were prepared by immunoSEQ multiplex PCR; TCRdb keeps only in-frame clonotypes and omits some of them. The table records around 58,000 clones, about four fifths of them present only once. Sample: CD4+ or CD8+ T cells sorted from blood, taken in a trial of the OX40 agonist ivuxolimab. The source of these receptors is an adult with an advanced solid tumor such as melanoma, head and neck, liver or kidney cancer. Each CDR3 is given with its conserved first and last residue. A D gene is named only where the DNA matches it firmly. The listing skips clone size in some rows; elsewhere it reads once, few, many or a size class.

v_gene	abundance	d_gene	j_gene	CDR3aa	CDR3nt
TRBV2	.	.	TRBJ2-2	CASSGERATGELFF	TGTGCCAGCAGTGGGGAGCGGGCGACCGGGGAGCTGTTTTTT
TRBV7-2	.	.	TRBJ2-7	CASSPRPGGPGEQYF	TGTGCCAGCAGCCCCCGTCCCGGGGGCCCGGGGGAGCAGTACTTC
TRBV5-1	.	.	TRBJ2-7	CASSVRGGSYEQYF	TGCGCCAGCAGCGTCAGGGGGGGCTCCTACGAGCAGTACTTC
TRBV7-8	.	.	TRBJ2-4	CASSERTSNIQYF	TGTGCCAGCAGCGAAAGGACATCGAACATTCAGTACTTC
TRBV7-8	medium-sized	.	TRBJ2-7	CASSSGLIPYEQYF	TGTGCCAGCAGCTCCGGACTCATACCCTACGAGCAGTACTTC
TRBV5-6	few	.	TRBJ1-1	CASSFSFGMGTEAFF	TGTGCCAGCAGCTTCTCATTTGGGATGGGCACTGAAGCTTTCTTT
TRBV6-1	.	TRBD2	TRBJ2-7	CASSDQGLSNEQYF	TGTGCCAGCAGTGATCAGGGACTATCTAACGAGCAGTACTTC
TRBV28	.	.	TRBJ1-2	CASSEATFYGYTF	TGTGCCAGCAGCGAGGCCACCTTCTATGGCTACACCTTC
TRBV5-1	.	.	TRBJ1-1	CASSLAGTRSTEAFF	TGCGCCAGCAGCTTGGCGGGGACAAGGAGCACTGAAGCTTTCTTT
TRBV6-1	.	.	TRBJ1-5	CASSGGRASNQPQHF	TGTGCCAGCAGTGGGGGTCGGGCGAGCAATCAGCCCCAGCATTTT
TRBV11-2	.	.	TRBJ2-3	CASSQDRGSTDTQYF	TGTGCCAGCAGCCAAGACCGGGGCTCCACAGATACGCAGTATTTT
TRBV2	once	.	TRBJ1-1	CASSVLRGETEAFF	TGTGCCAGCAGTGTCCTGAGGGGGGAGACTGAAGCTTTCTTT
TRBV4-1	.	TRBD1	TRBJ2-1	CASSPSGTDLYNEQFF	TGCGCCAGCAGCCCTTCGGGGACAGATCTCTACAATGAGCAGTTCTTC
TRBV6-1	.	TRBD2	TRBJ2-3	CSSGIGTDTQYF	TGCAGCAGCGGGATCGGTACAGATACGCAGTATTTT
TRBV10-2	.	.	TRBJ2-2	CASKDSGNTGELFF	TGCGCCAGCAAGGACAGCGGTAACACCGGGGAGCTGTTTTTT
TRBV6-5	.	TRBD1	TRBJ2-7	CASSFTGQGVAQYF	TGTGCCAGCAGTTTTACGGGACAGGGGGTAGCGCAGTACTTC
TRBV6-5	.	TRBD1	TRBJ1-1	CASSYGWTGTNTEAFF	TGTGCCAGCAGTTATGGGTGGACAGGGACGAACACTGAAGCTTTCTTT
TRBV5-6	once	.	TRBJ1-1	CASSWRGRSTEAFF	TGTGCCAGCAGCTGGCGGGGCCGGTCCACTGAAGCTTTCTTT
TRBV14	.	.	TRBJ1-2	CASSVRDSTGYGYTF	TGTGCCAGCAGCGTTCGGGACTCAACGGGCTATGGCTACACCTTC
TRBV5-1	.	TRBD1	TRBJ2-2	CASSYNRDRATGELFF	TGCGCCAGCAGCTATAACCGGGACAGGGCTACCGGGGAGCTGTTTTTT
TRBV5-4	.	.	TRBJ2-1	CASSLGGNSYNEQFF	TGTGCCAGCAGCTTGGGAGGGAATTCCTACAATGAGCAGTTCTTC
TRBV7-2	.	.	TRBJ2-7	CASTHSGEAYEQYF	TGTGCCAGCACCCATAGCGGAGAAGCCTACGAGCAGTACTTC
TRBV18	.	.	TRBJ2-1	CASSPPRLRDEQFF	TGTGCCAGCTCACCACCGAGGTTGAGGGATGAGCAGTTCTTC
TRBV29-1	once	.	TRBJ1-1	CSVTTGPNTEAFF	TGCAGCGTTACAACAGGACCCAACACTGAAGCTTTCTTT
TRBV7-2	.	TRBD2	TRBJ2-3	CASSLGWRGVSTDTQYF	TGTGCCAGCAGCTTAGGTTGGCGGGGGGTCAGCACAGATACGCAGTATTTT
TRBV4-3	.	.	TRBJ1-5	CASSQRAGSYQPQHF	TGCGCCAGCAGTCAACGGGCCGGATCTTATCAGCCCCAGCATTTT
TRBV5-5	.	.	TRBJ1-3	CASSLTGRSGNTIYF	TGTGCCAGCAGCTTGACGGGCCGCTCTGGAAACACCATATATTTT
TRBV2	.	TRBD2	TRBJ2-1	CASSRGRREGPGGFF	TGTGCCAGCAGCCGGGGACGGCGGGAGGGACCCGGTGGGTTCTTC
TRBV18	few	.	TRBJ1-2	CASSLEGVPSYGYTF	TGTGCCAGCTCACTAGAAGGGGTGCCGAGCTATGGCTACACCTTC
TRBV19	.	.	TRBJ1-3	CASSKDRLSGNTIYF	TGTGCCAGTAGTAAGGACAGACTCTCTGGAAACACCATATATTTT
TRBV18	.	.	TRBJ2-2	CASSPPFDTGELFF	TGTGCCAGCTCACCACCATTCGACACCGGGGAGCTGTTTTTT
TRBV18	.	TRBD1	TRBJ2-7	CASSPGQGLNYEQYF	TGTGCCAGCTCACCGGGACAGGGGCTTAACTACGAGCAGTACTTC
TRBV7-9	few	TRBD1	TRBJ2-2	CASSTRGLGPGAGELFF	TGTGCCAGCAGCACCAGGGGGTTGGGACCTGGCGCCGGGGAGCTGTTTTTT
TRBV30	.	.	TRBJ1-1	CAWSVRGSGMGTNTEAFF	TGTGCCTGGAGTGTAAGAGGGTCAGGGATGGGGACGAACACTGAAGCTTTCTTT
TRBV5-1	.	.	TRBJ1-6	CASSLTGTSSYNSPLHF	TGCGCCAGCAGCTTGACGGGGACGAGCTCCTATAATTCACCCCTCCACTTT
TRBV5-1	.	TRBD1	TRBJ1-5	CASSLDRGDQPQHF	TGCGCCAGCAGCTTGGACAGGGGTGATCAGCCCCAGCATTTT
TRBV5-1	.	TRBD2	TRBJ2-5	CASSSGLAGGRETQYF	TGCGCCAGCAGCTCAGGACTAGCGGGAGGACGAGAGACCCAGTACTTC
TRBV7-6	.	TRBD2	TRBJ2-2	CASSLLAGLNTGELFF	TGTGCCAGCAGCCTCCTAGCGGGGCTGAACACCGGGGAGCTGTTTTTT
TRBV5-1	.	.	TRBJ1-5	CASSLDGSGFQPQHF	TGCGCCAGCAGCTTGGACGGCTCAGGGTTTCAGCCCCAGCATTTT
TRBV2	few	TRBD1	TRBJ1-2	CASRRDRGGSYTF	TGTGCCAGCAGGAGGGACAGGGGAGGGAGCTACACCTTC
TRBV9	.	.	TRBJ2-1	CASSVGQFNEQFF	TGTGCCAGCAGCGTAGGGCAGTTCAATGAGCAGTTCTTC
TRBV5-5	.	.	TRBJ2-1	CASNPGTYNEQFF	TGTGCCAGCAACCCAGGGACCTACAATGAGCAGTTCTTC
TRBV6-1	once	.	TRBJ2-5	CASSEALGRQETQYF	TGTGCCAGCAGTGAAGCTTTGGGCAGACAAGAGACCCAGTACTTC
TRBV5-4	.	TRBD2	TRBJ2-5	CASSLDGGRGETQYF	TGTGCCAGCAGCTTGGATGGTGGGAGGGGAGAGACCCAGTACTTC
TRBV6-5	.	.	TRBJ1-2	CASSYSKRPNYGYTF	TGTGCCAGCAGTTACTCGAAAAGGCCCAACTATGGCTACACCTTC
TRBV5-1	.	.	TRBJ2-3	CASSLDLGELDTQYF	TGCGCCAGCAGCTTGGATCTGGGGGAATTGGATACGCAGTATTTT
TRBV25-1	.	TRBD1	TRBJ2-2	CASSELGTGANTGELFF	TGTGCCAGCAGTGAACTAGGGACAGGGGCGAACACCGGGGAGCTGTTTTTT
TRBV7-9	.	TRBD2	TRBJ2-1	CASSLGGGYNEQFF	TGTGCCAGCAGCTTAGGCGGGGGCTACAATGAGCAGTTCTTC
TRBV30	.	.	TRBJ2-1	CAWSGGFRSYNEQFF	TGTGCCTGGAGTGGGGGCTTTCGCTCCTACAATGAGCAGTTCTTC
TRBV5-6	few	TRBD2	TRBJ2-1	CASSLGGTPYNEQFF	TGTGCCAGCAGCCTCGGGGGGACCCCCTACAATGAGCAGTTCTTC
TRBV7-2	.	TRBD1	TRBJ2-7	CASSSRQGALYEQYF	TGTGCCAGCAGCTCAAGACAGGGGGCCCTTTACGAGCAGTACTTC
TRBV2	.	.	TRBJ1-2	CASSEEGNYGYTF	TGTGCCAGCAGTGAGGAGGGAAACTATGGCTACACCTTC
TRBV7-9	.	TRBD1	TRBJ1-2	CASSVGQGWIGYTF	TGTGCCAGCAGCGTAGGACAGGGGTGGATTGGCTACACCTTC
TRBV14	few	.	TRBJ2-7	CASSRLGTLGYEQYF	TGTGCCAGCAGCCGACTGGGGACCCTGGGATACGAGCAGTACTTC
TRBV6-5	.	TRBD2	TRBJ2-3	CASSYRRGGADTQYF	TGTGCCAGCAGTTACAGGCGGGGGGGCGCAGATACGCAGTATTTT